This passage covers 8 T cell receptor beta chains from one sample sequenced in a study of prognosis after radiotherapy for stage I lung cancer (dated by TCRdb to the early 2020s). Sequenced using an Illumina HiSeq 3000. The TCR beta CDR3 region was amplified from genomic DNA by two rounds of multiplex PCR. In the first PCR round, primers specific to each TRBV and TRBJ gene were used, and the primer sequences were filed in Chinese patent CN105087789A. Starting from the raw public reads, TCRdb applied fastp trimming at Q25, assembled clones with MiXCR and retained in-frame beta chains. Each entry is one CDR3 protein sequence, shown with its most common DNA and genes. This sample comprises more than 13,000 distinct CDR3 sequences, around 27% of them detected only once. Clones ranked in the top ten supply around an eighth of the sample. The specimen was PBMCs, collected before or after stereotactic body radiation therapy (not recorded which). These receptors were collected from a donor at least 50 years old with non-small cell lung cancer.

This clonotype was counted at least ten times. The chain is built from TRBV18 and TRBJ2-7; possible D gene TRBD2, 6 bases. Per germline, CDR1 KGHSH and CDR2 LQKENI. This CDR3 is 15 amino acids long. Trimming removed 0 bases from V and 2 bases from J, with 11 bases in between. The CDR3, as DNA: TGTGCCAGCTCACCACCACTAGCTGAACCCTACGAGCAGTACTTC. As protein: CASSPPLAEPYEQYF.

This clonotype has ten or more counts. This CDR3 reads CAWNPGSYNEQFF. Here the CDR3 DNA reads TGTGCCTGGAATCCTGGATCCTACAATGAGCAGTTCTTC. The V gene is TRBV30, the J gene TRBJ2-1; the D is unclear. CDR3 size: 13 residues. Looked up from germline, CDR1 is GTSNPN and CDR2 is SVGIG (reference sequence). Trimming left V 4 bases short and J 1 base short, with 8 bases between.

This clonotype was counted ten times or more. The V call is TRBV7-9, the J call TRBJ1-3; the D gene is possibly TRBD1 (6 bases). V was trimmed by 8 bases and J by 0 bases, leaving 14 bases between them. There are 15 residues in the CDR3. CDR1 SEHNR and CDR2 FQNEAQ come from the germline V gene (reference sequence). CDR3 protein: CASLGRDNSGNTIYF. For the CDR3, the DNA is TGTGCCAGCCTCGGCCGGGACAACTCTGGAAACACCATATATTTT.

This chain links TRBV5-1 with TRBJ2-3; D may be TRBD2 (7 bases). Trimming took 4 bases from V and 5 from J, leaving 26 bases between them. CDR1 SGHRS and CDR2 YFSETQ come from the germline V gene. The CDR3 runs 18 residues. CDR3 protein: CASSRLASRGAGRDTQYF. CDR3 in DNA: TGCGCCAGCAGCCGACTGGCTAGTCGGGGGGCCGGTAGAGATACGCAGTATTTT.

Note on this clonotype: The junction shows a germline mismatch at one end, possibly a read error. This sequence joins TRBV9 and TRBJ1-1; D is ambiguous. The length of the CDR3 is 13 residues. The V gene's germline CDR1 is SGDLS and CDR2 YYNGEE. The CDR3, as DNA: TGTGCCAGCAGCGTAGGAGTGAACACTCAAGCTTTCTTT. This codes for CASSVGVNTQAFF.

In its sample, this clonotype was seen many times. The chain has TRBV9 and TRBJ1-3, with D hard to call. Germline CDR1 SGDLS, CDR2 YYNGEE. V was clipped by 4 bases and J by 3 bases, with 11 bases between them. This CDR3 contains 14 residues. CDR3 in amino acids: CASSPIGLGNTIYF. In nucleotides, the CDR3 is TGTGCCAGCAGCCCGATCGGGCTTGGAAACACCATATATTTT.

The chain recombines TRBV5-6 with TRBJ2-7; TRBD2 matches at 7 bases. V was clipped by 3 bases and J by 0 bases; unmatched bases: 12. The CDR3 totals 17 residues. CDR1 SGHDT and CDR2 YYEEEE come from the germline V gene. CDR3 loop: CASSWAWRERPSYEQYF. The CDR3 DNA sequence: TGTGCCAGCAGCTGGGCGTGGCGGGAGAGGCCCTCCTACGAGCAGTACTTC. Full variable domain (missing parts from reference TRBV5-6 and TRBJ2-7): DAGVTQSPTHLIKTRGQQVTLRCSPKSGHDTVSWYQQALGQGPQFIFQYYEEEERQRGNFPDRFSGHQFPNYSSELNVNALLLGDSALYLCASSWAWRERPSYEQYFGPGTRLTVT.

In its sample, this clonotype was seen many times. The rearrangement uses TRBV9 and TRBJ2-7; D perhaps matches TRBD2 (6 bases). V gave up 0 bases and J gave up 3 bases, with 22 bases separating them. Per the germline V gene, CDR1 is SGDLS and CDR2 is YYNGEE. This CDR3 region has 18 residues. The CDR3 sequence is CASSVGVPTAGRNYEQYF. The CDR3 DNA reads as TGTGCCAGCAGCGTAGGTGTTCCCACGGCCGGGAGAAACTACGAGCAGTACTTC. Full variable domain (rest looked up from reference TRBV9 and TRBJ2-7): DSGVTQTPKHLITATGQRVTLRCSPRSGDLSVYWYQQSLDQGLQFLIQYYNGEERAKGNILERFSAQQFPDLHSELNLSSLELGDSALYFCASSVGVPTAGRNYEQYFGPGTRLTVT.